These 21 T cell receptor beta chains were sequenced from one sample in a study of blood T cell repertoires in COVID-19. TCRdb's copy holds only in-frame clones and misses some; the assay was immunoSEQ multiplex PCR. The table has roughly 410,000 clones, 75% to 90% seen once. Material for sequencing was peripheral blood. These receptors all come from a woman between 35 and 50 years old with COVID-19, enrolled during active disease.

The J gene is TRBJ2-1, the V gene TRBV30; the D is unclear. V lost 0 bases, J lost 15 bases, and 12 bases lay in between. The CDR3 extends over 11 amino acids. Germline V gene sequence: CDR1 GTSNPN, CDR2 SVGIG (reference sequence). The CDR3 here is CAWSVQLKPFF. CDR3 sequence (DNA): TGTGCCTGGAGTGTACAGCTAAAGCCGTTCTTC.

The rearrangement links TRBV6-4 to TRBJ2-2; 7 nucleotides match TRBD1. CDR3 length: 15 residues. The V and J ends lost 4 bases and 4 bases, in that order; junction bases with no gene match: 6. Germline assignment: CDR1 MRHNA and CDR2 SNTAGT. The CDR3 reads CASSATGEGTGELFF. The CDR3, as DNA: TGTGCCAGCAGTGCCACAGGGGAAGGCACCGGGGAGCTGTTTTTT.

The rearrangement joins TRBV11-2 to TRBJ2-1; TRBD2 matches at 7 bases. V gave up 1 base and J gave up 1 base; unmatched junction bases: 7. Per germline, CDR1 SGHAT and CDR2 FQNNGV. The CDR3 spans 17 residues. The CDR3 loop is CASSLVYAGVSYNEQFF. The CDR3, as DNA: TGTGCCAGCAGCTTAGTTTATGCGGGGGTGTCCTACAATGAGCAGTTCTTC.

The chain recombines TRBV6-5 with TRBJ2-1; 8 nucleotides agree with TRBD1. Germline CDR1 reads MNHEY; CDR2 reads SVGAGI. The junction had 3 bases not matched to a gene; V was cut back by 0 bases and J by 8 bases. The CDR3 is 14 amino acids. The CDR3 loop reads CASSYSRGPYEQFF. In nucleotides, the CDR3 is TGTGCCAGCAGTTACTCCAGGGGGCCATATGAGCAGTTCTTC.

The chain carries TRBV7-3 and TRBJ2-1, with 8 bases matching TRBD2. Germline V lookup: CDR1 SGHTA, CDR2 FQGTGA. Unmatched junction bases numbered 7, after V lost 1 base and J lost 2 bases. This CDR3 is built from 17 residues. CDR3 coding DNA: TGTGCCAGCAGCTTAAGTAGCGGGAAGTCCCCCTACAATGAGCAGTTCTTC. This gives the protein CASSLSSGKSPYNEQFF.

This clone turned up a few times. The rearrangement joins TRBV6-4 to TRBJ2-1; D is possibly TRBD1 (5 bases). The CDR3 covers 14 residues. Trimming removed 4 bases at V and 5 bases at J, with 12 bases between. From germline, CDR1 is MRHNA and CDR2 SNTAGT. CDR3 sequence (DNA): TGTGCCAGCAGTGCGACAGATCCAAACAATGAGCAGTTCTTC. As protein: CASSATDPNNEQFF.

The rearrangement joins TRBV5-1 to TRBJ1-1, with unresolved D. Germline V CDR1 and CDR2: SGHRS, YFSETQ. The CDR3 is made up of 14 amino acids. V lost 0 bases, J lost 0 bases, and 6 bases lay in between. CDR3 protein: CASSLALLNTEAFF. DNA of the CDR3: TGCGCCAGCAGCTTGGCACTATTGAACACTGAAGCTTTCTTT.

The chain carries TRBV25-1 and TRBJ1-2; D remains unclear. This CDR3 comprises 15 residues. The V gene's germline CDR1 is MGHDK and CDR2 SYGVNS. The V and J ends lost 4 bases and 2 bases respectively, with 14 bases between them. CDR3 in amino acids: CASSGVAGLNYGYTF. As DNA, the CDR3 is TGTGCCAGCAGTGGCGTTGCGGGGTTAAACTATGGCTACACCTTC.

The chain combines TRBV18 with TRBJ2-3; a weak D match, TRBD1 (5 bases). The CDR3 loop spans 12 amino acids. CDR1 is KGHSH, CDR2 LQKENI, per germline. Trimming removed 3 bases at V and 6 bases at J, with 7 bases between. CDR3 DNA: TGTGCCAGCTCACCTACAGGTGATACGCAGTATTTT. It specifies CASSPTGDTQYF.

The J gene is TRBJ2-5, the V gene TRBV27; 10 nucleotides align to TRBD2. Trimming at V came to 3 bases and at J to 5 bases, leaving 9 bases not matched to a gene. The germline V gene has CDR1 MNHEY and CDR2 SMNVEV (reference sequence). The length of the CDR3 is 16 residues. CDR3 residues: CASSFSLAGAYETQYF. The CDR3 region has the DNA TGTGCCAGCAGTTTTTCGCTAGCGGGAGCCTACGAGACCCAGTACTTC.

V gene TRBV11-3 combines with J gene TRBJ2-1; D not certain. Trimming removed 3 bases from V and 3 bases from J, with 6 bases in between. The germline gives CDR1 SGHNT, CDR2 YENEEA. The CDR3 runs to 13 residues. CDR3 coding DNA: TGTGCCAGCAGCTTCGAGAACTACAATGAGCAGTTCTTC. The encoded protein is CASSFENYNEQFF. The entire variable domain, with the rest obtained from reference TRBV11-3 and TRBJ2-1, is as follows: EAGVVQSPRYKIIEKKQPVAFWCNPISGHNTLYWYLQNLGQGPELLIRYENEEAVDDSQLPKDRFSAERLKGVDSTLKIQPAELGDSAVYLCASSFENYNEQFFGPGTRLTVL.

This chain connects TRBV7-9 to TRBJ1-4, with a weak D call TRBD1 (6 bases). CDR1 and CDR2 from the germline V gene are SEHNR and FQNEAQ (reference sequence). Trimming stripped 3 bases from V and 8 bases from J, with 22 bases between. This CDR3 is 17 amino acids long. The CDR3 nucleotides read TGTGCCAGCAGCTTGGGGCCGTCGACAGGTCAGGAGGAAAAACTGTTTTTT. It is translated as CASSLGPSTGQEEKLFF.

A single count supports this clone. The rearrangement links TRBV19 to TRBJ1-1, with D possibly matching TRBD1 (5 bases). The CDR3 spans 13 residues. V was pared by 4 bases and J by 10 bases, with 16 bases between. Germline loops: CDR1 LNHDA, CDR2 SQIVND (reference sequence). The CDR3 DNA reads TGTGCCAGTAGTACCACAGGAAACCGAGGAGCTTTCTTT. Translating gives CASSTTGNRGAFF.

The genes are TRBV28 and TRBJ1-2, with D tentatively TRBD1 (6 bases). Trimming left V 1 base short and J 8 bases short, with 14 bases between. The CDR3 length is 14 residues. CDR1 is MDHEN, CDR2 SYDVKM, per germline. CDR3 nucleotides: TGTGCCAGCAGTTTATTTCCGGGGGGCGAGGGCTACACCTTC. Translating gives CASSLFPGGEGYTF.

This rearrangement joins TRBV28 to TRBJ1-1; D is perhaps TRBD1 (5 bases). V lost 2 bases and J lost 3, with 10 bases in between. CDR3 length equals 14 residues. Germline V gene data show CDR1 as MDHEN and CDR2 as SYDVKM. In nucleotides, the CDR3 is TGTGCCAGCAGTTTAGGGGGAGGGGACACTGAAGCTTTCTTT. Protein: CASSLGGGDTEAFF.

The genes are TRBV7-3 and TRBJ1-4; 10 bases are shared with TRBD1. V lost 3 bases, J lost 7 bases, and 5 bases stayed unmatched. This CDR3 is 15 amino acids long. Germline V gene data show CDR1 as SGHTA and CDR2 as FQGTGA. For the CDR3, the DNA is TGTGCCAGCAGCTTCCCCAGGGACAGGGGTGAAAAACTGTTTTTT. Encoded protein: CASSFPRDRGEKLFF.

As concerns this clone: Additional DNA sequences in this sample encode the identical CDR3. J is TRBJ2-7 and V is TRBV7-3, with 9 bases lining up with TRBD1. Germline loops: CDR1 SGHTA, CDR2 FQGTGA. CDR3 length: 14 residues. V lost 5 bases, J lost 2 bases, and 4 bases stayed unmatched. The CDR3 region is CASSPGTGPYEQYF. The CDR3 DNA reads TGTGCCAGCAGCCCCGGGACAGGGCCCTACGAGCAGTACTTC.

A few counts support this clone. The CDR3 coding sequence is TGTGCCAGCAGGACAGGGAACACTGAAGCTTTCTTT. Protein: CASRTGNTEAFF. V gene TRBV6-5 combines with J gene TRBJ1-1; tentatively, D is TRBD1 (6 bases). This CDR3 has 12 amino acids. Trimming cost V 6 bases and J 1 base, with 6 bases left between them. Germline V gene lookup returns CDR1 MNHEY and CDR2 SVGAGI.

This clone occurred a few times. This CDR3 is CASSEGFRNQPQHF. DNA of the CDR3: TGTGCCAGCAGCGAGGGCTTTCGCAATCAGCCCCAGCATTTT. The gene calls are TRBV7-2 and TRBJ1-5; D remains ambiguous. V lost 5 bases and J 2 bases, leaving 10 bases between the germline ends. The CDR3 totals 14 residues. CDR1 and CDR2 (germline): SGHTA, FQGNSA.

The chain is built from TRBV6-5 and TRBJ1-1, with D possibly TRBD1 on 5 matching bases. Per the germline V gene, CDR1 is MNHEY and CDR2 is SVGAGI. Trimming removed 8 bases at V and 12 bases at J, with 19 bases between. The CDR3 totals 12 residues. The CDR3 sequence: CASAPGFAATFF. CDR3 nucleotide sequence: TGTGCCAGCGCCCCAGGGTTCGCGGCGACTTTCTTT.

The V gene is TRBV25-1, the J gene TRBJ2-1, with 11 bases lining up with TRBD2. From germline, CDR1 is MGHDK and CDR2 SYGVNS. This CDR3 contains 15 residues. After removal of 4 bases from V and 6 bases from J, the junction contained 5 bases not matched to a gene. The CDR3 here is CASSGLAGGINEQFF. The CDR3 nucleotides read TGTGCCAGCAGTGGTTTAGCGGGGGGGATCAATGAGCAGTTCTTC.